The 17 T cell receptor beta chains below all came from one sample that was sequenced in a study of T cells in Graves' hyperthyroidism and ophthalmopathy. TCR beta CDR3 regions were amplified from RNA. Researchers ran a first-round RT-PCR on the TCR CDR3 using the HTBI primer set. Each CDR3 protein is one row after TCRdb ran MiXCR on the multiplex PCR reads. This repertoire shows fewer than 500,000 distinct CDR3 sequences, roughly 15% found once; its top ten account for around 14%. Specimen: blood. The receptors come from a man younger than 35 with Graves' ophthalmopathy.

This clonotype appeared a few times. Given a much more abundant clone one base away, this may be a read error. The chain combines TRBV9 with TRBJ1-2; D is ambiguous. V lost 3 bases to trimming and J lost 7 bases, with 16 bases between them. The CDR3 extends over 14 amino acids. Germline V CDR1 and CDR2: SGDLS, YYNGEE. CDR3: CASSASKAACGYTF. CDR3 coding DNA: TGTGCCAGCAGCGCCTCCAAGGCCGCTTGTGGCTACACCTTC.

The V gene is TRBV30, the J gene TRBJ2-5; D might be TRBD1 or TRBD2, each matching 5 bases. The V and J ends lost 2 bases and 4 bases respectively, with 20 bases between them. This CDR3 is 16 amino acids long. The germline CDR1 and CDR2 sequences are GTSNPN and SVGIG (reference sequence). The CDR3 DNA is TGTGCCTGGAGTCACACCGGGACCTGGGTTGGAGAGACCCAGTACTTC. Its protein product is CAWSHTGTWVGETQYF.

This clonotype was counted ten times or more. J is TRBJ2-7 and V is TRBV7-9; D may be TRBD1 (6 bases). Germline V gene lookup returns CDR1 SEHNR and CDR2 FQNEAQ (reference sequence). Trimming took off 8 bases at V and 0 bases at J, with 11 bases between the two ends. The CDR3 consists of 13 residues. This CDR3 reads CASSNRDSYEQYF. CDR3 bases: TGTGCCAGCTCTAACAGGGACTCCTACGAGCAGTACTTC.

The gene calls are TRBV5-1 and TRBJ1-4, with TRBD1 matching 7 bases. This CDR3 is built from 14 residues. The V segment lost 1 base and the J segment 7 bases; nucleotides outside the gene matches: 4. CDR1 is SGHRS and CDR2 is YFSETQ in the germline V gene. The CDR3 here is CASSLYPGGEKLFF. The CDR3 DNA is TGCGCCAGCAGCTTGTATCCAGGGGGTGAAAAACTGTTTTTT.

The chain uses TRBV27 and TRBJ2-4; TRBD2 matches 16 bases. CDR1 and CDR2 from the germline V gene are MNHEY and SMNVEV (reference sequence). The CDR3 sequence is 20 residues long. With 2 bases clipped from V and 6 bases from J, the junction kept 13 bases outside the gene matches. The CDR3 DNA is TGTGCCAGCAGTTTAGGGAGGGGACTAGCGGGAGGGCGCCGGGGAAACATTCAGTACTTC. As protein: CASSLGRGLAGGRRGNIQYF.

This clonotype was counted at least ten times. This sequence joins TRBV7-2 and TRBJ2-3; 8 nucleotides align to TRBD2. Losses at the gene ends were 4 bases for V and 4 bases for J; bases not matched to a gene: 4. The CDR3 loop spans 14 amino acids. CDR1 is SGHTA, CDR2 FQGNSA, per germline. CDR3 region: CASSSGREADTQYF. CDR3 DNA sequence: TGTGCCAGCAGCTCAGGGCGGGAGGCAGATACGCAGTATTTT.

This clonotype was picked up many times. The V and J genes are TRBV10-2 and TRBJ2-7; D unresolved. Between the trimmed V and J ends, which lost 6 bases and 0 bases, there was a span of 15 bases. The CDR3 loop spans 15 amino acids. Germline V CDR1 and CDR2: WSHSY, SAAADI. CDR3 in DNA: TGCGCCAGCAGACAGCCAAGACCCAGCTCCTACGAGCAGTACTTC. It translates to CASRQPRPSSYEQYF.

In DNA, the CDR3 is TGTGCCAGCAGCTTACGAGGGGGGGATTCCGGGGAGCTGTTTTTT. It encodes CASSLRGGDSGELFF. V gene TRBV7-6 combines with J gene TRBJ2-2, with a weak D call TRBD2 (7 bases). Germline V gene sequence: CDR1 SGHVS, CDR2 FNYEAQ. CDR3 length: 15 residues. V lost 2 bases and J 6 bases, leaving 13 bases between the germline ends.

The chain joins TRBV5-6 to TRBJ2-2, with D hard to call. This CDR3 contains 15 residues. Trimming cost V 3 bases and J 10 bases, with 19 bases left between them. Germline CDR1 is SGHDT and CDR2 is YYEEEE. In nucleotides, the CDR3 is TGTGCCAGCAGCTCTGCGTCATGGGAAGGTTTGGAGCTGTTTTTT. Protein product: CASSSASWEGLELFF.

The rearrangement links TRBV9 to TRBJ2-1, with 15 bases aligning to TRBD2. The V gene end was trimmed by 3 bases and the J gene end by 2 bases; junction bases not matched to a gene: 6. Germline loops: CDR1 SGDLS, CDR2 YYNGEE. This CDR3 has 18 amino acids. CDR3 amino acids: CASSAGGLAGGPYNEQFF. The DNA for the CDR3 is TGTGCCAGCAGCGCGGGGGGACTAGCGGGAGGCCCCTACAATGAGCAGTTCTTC. The variable domain in full, completed from reference TRBV9 and TRBJ2-1, reads DSGVTQTPKHLITATGQRVTLRCSPRSGDLSVYWYQQSLDQGLQFLIQYYNGEERAKGNILERFSAQQFPDLHSELNLSSLELGDSALYFCASSAGGLAGGPYNEQFFGPGTRLTVL.

V is TRBV6-1 and J is TRBJ2-4; 13 nucleotides match TRBD2. The CDR3 length is 18 residues. CDR1 MNHNS and CDR2 SASEGT come from the germline V gene. V lost 6 bases to trimming and J lost 0 bases; unmatched junction nucleotides: 8. CDR3 sequence reads: CASSSRLAGGPAKNIQYF. CDR3 coding DNA: TGTGCCAGCAGCTCCAGACTAGCGGGAGGACCAGCCAAAAACATTCAGTACTTC.

This clonotype was found many times. This chain connects TRBV12-3 or TRBV12-4 to TRBJ1-3; no firm D call. The V and J ends lost 5 bases and 4 bases respectively, with 15 bases between them. The CDR3 is 15 amino acids. The CDR3 sequence is CASSRAFSWGNTIYF. In DNA, the CDR3 is TGTGCCAGCAGTCGAGCGTTTTCTTGGGGAAACACCATATATTTT.

The sample holds many counts of this clonotype. This chain connects TRBV9 to TRBJ2-5, with D perhaps being TRBD1 or TRBD2 (5 bases each). The CDR3 covers 15 residues. V was cut by 4 bases and J by 2 bases, with 15 bases left in between. Germline CDR1 SGDLS, CDR2 YYNGEE. CDR3: CASSRSWGRQETQYF. CDR3 nucleotide sequence: TGTGCCAGCAGCCGATCCTGGGGACGGCAAGAGACCCAGTACTTC.

A few counts support this clonotype. This chain uses TRBV9 with TRBJ2-3, with unresolved D. Germline CDR1 and CDR2: SGDLS and YYNGEE. V was trimmed by 1 base and J by 3 bases, leaving 12 bases between them. The CDR3 sequence is 15 residues long. DNA of the CDR3: TGTGCCAGCAGCGTAAAAGGCTGGTTAACAGATACGCAGTATTTT. This sequence encodes CASSVKGWLTDTQYF.

This clonotype was counted many times. The V and J genes are TRBV30 and TRBJ1-5; no clear D. The CDR3 runs to 13 residues. Germline V lookup: CDR1 GTSNPN, CDR2 SVGIG (reference sequence). V dropped 0 bases and J dropped 1 base, with 4 bases sitting between them. CDR3 residues: CAWSVRSNQPQHF. CDR3 in DNA: TGTGCCTGGAGTGTGCGGAGCAATCAGCCCCAGCATTTT.

This clonotype was seen at least ten times. V usage is TRBV6-1 and J usage is TRBJ2-3; D is tentatively TRBD1 or TRBD2 (5 bases each). Germline lookup yields CDR1 MNHNS and CDR2 SASEGT. The length of the CDR3 is 17 residues. The germline V and J ends were trimmed by 6 bases and 1 base, with 20 bases remaining between them. CDR3 protein: CASSTGTTVWGTDTQYF. The CDR3, as DNA: TGTGCCAGCAGCACCGGGACCACCGTCTGGGGCACAGATACGCAGTATTTT.

Ten or more counts support this clonotype. The chain has TRBV24-1 and TRBJ2-3, with D perhaps assigned TRBD1 or TRBD2 (5 bases each). This CDR3 is built from 16 residues. Germline V lookup: CDR1 KGHDR, CDR2 SFDVKD. The V gene lost 3 bases and the J gene lost 2 bases, with 14 bases spanning the gap. For the CDR3, the DNA is TGTGCCACCAGTGATCTATCCGGGACCAACACAGATACGCAGTATTTT. This encodes CATSDLSGTNTDTQYF.